This entry lists 9 T cell receptor beta chains sequenced from one sample in a study of control samples from healthy donors and cancer patients. Sequencing used immunoSEQ multiplex PCR; TCRdb keeps in-frame clones, though not all of them. The sample has 50,000 or so clones; 80% to 90% are singletons. The specimen sequenced was PBMCs. These receptors came from a woman in her 50s with lung cancer.

The chain employs TRBV24-1 and TRBJ2-1, with 9 nucleotides matching TRBD1. There are 18 residues in the CDR3. The germline V gene encodes CDR1 KGHDR and CDR2 SFDVKD. The junction had 6 bases not matched to a gene; V was cut back by 0 bases and J by 1 base. The CDR3 nucleotides are TGTGCCACCAGTGATTTGAAGCCGGGACAGGGATCCTACAATGAGCAGTTCTTC. As protein: CATSDLKPGQGSYNEQFF.

The V and J genes are TRBV5-6 and TRBJ1-1; 7 nucleotides match TRBD1. The CDR3 runs 17 residues. The V gene's germline CDR1 is SGHDT and CDR2 YYEEEE. The V gene end was trimmed by 4 bases and the J gene end by 3 bases; junction bases not matched to a gene: 15. The CDR3 protein is CASSRPYWTGNDTEAFF. CDR3 in DNA: TGTGCCAGCAGCCGACCCTATTGGACAGGAAACGACACTGAAGCTTTCTTT.

V and J are TRBV18 and TRBJ1-1, with a tentative D call TRBD1 (6 bases). The germline V and J ends were trimmed by 4 bases and 4 bases, with 13 bases remaining between them. CDR1 KGHSH and CDR2 LQKENI come from the germline V gene. This CDR3 is 14 amino acids long. Written as DNA, the CDR3 is TGTGCCAGCTCACAACAACAGGGTACCACTGAAGCTTTCTTT. Its protein product is CASSQQQGTTEAFF.

The V call is TRBV7-3, the J call TRBJ1-6, with D perhaps matching TRBD1 (6 bases). Germline CDR1 and CDR2: SGHTA and FQGTGA. This CDR3 is built from 14 residues. The V and J ends lost 2 bases and 8 bases respectively, with 10 bases between them. The CDR3 sequence is CASSLEEGDSPLHF. DNA of the CDR3: TGTGCCAGCAGCTTAGAGGAGGGGGATTCACCCCTCCACTTT.

This chain uses TRBV7-2 with TRBJ2-2, with D perhaps matching TRBD1 (5 bases). Germline CDR1 is SGHTA and CDR2 is FQGNSA. The CDR3 runs 12 residues. V dropped 5 bases and J dropped 13 bases, with 14 bases sitting between them. CDR3 region: CASSPQGWGLFF. As DNA, the CDR3 is TGTGCCAGCAGCCCCCAGGGCTGGGGGCTGTTTTTT.

The chain couples TRBV5-1 to TRBJ1-1; possible D gene TRBD1, 5 bases. Trimming shortened V by 1 base and J by 5 bases, and 9 bases separated the two germline ends. The CDR3 has 13 residues. Germline V gene data show CDR1 as SGHRS and CDR2 as YFSETQ. The CDR3 DNA follows: TGCGCCAGCAGCTTGTTTAGGGGAACTGAAGCTTTCTTT. Translated: CASSLFRGTEAFF.

Regarding this clone: Compared with germline, one end of the junction differs, possibly owing to a read error. The rearrangement joins TRBV19 to TRBJ2-6; 10 bases line up with TRBD1. Germline CDR1 is LNHDA and CDR2 is SQIVND (reference sequence). This CDR3 contains 17 residues. CDR3 in amino acids: CGSIGDRGLSGANVLTF. CDR3 nucleotide sequence: TGTGGCAGTATAGGCGACAGGGGGCTTTCTGGGGCCAACGTCCTGACTTTC.

J is TRBJ1-2 and V is TRBV29-1; 9 bases are a match to TRBD1. V trimming: 0 bases; J trimming: 3 bases; junction bases outside the gene matches: 8. The germline gives CDR1 SQVTM, CDR2 ANQGSEA. CDR3 length: 16 residues. For the CDR3, the DNA is TGCAGCGTTGAAGAGGCGCGGAGACAGGGGGACTATGGCTACACCTTC. Protein: CSVEEARRQGDYGYTF.

The CDR3 sequence: CASSLGEGGYPLHF. The CDR3 coding sequence is TGTGCCAGCAGCTTAGGTGAAGGTGGATACCCCCTCCACTTT. The chain joins TRBV7-6 to TRBJ1-6, with unresolved D. The CDR3 is 14 amino acids. V lost 1 base, J lost 13 bases, and 14 bases lay in between. CDR1 and CDR2 (germline): SGHVS, FNYEAQ.